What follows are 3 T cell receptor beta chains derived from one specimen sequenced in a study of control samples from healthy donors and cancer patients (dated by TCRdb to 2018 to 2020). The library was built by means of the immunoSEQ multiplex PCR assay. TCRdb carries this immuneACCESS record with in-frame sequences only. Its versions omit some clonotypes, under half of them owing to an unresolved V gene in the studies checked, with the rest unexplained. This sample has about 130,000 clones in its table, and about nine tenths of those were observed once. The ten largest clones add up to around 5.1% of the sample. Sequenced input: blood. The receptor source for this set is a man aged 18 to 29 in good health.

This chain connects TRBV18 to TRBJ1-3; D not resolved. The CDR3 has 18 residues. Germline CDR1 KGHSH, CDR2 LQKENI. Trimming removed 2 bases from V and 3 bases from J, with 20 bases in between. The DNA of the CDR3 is TGTGCCAGCTCACCATCATCGGGCGTAGACGGTGATGGAAACACCATATATTTT. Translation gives CASSPSSGVDGDGNTIYF.

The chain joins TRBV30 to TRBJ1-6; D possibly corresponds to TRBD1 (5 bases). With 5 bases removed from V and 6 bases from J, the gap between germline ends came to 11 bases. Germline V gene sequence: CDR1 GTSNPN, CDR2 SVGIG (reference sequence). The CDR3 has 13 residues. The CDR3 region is CAWSSGLNSPLHF. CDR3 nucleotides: TGTGCCTGGTCTTCAGGGCTTAATTCACCCCTCCACTTT.

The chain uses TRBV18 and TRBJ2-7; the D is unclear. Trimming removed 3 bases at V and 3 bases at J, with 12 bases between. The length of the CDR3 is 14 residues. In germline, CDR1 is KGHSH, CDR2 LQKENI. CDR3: CASSPQKNNYEQYF. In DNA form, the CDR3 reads TGTGCCAGCTCACCTCAGAAAAACAACTACGAGCAGTACTTC.